This T cell receptor beta chain derives from a study of blood T cell repertoires in COVID-19. About the study: Material from acute and convalescent COVID-19 was sourced from the United States, Italy and Spain. PBMCs, B-cell-depleted T cells, or T cells were the source of the cDNA or gDNA that made up the material.

Original methodology: Estimates of nucleated cell counts were drawn from the amplification of reference gene primers. This table comes from immunoSEQ multiplex PCR, and its TCRdb copy is limited to in-frame clones, with some not included. Clonal size and the V and J genes are those of that table, whereas D and trimming came from the DNA. The table includes approximately 30,000 clones, 76% detected once. V lost 4 bases, J lost 5 bases, and 5 bases stayed unmatched. Looked up from germline, CDR1 is SGHTA and CDR2 is FQGNSA. CDR3 length: 16 amino acids. The sample consisted of peripheral blood. This chain links TRBV7-2 with TRBJ2-1; 13 bases match TRBD2. The origin of this receptor is a man between 65 and 80 years old with acute or convalescent COVID-19. CDR3 sequence (DNA): TGTGCCAGCAGCTATTACGGACTAGCGGGGGACAATGAGCAGTTCTTC. This codes for CASSYYGLAGDNEQFF. Full variable domain (rest looked up from reference TRBV7-2 and TRBJ2-1): GAGVSQSPSNKVTEKGKDVELRCDPISGHTALYWYRQSLGQGLEFLIYFQGNSAPDKSGLPSDRFSAERTGGSVSTLTIQRTQQEDSAVYLCASSYYGLAGDNEQFFGPGTRLTVL.